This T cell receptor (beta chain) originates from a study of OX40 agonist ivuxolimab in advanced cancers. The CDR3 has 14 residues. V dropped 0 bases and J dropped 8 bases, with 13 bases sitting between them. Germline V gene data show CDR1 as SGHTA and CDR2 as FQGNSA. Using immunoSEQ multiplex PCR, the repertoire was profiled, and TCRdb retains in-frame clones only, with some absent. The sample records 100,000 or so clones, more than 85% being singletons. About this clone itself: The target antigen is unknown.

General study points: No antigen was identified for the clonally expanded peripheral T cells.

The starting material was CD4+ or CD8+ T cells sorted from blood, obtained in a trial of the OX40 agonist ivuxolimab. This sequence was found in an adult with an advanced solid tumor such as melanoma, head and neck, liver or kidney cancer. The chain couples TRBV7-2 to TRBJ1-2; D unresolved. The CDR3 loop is CASSLAPTERGYTF. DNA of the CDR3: TGTGCCAGCAGCTTAGCCCCTACAGAGAGGGGCTACACCTTC.